The T cell receptor (beta chain) under discussion was sequenced for a study of T-cell reconstitution after alpha-beta-depleted transplantation in children. Study outcomes and limitations: Counts and diversity of T cells one year after transplant came mostly from newly produced T cells.

In this sample, this clonotype turned up many times. Its antigen is still unknown. This CDR3 is built from 12 residues. Germline V lookup: CDR1 MNHEY, CDR2 SVGAGI. Trimming left V 2 bases short and J 10 bases short, with 9 bases between. TCRbeta library construction was performed incorporating unique molecular identifiers. TCRdb fed the PCR reads into MiXCR, producing one record per CDR3 protein. In the table there are approximately 650,000 distinct CDR3 sequences, 13% of which are singletons. The material sequenced was PBMCs, taken before TCRalphabeta/CD19-depleted stem cell transplant. This chain uses TRBV6-5 with TRBJ2-1; D gene ambiguous. This TCR was recovered from a girl aged 2-9 years with congenital amegakaryocytic thrombocytopenia, due to receive a stem cell transplant. This CDR3 is CASSYTVGEQFF. For the CDR3, the DNA is TGTGCCAGCAGTTACACCGTCGGGGAGCAGTTCTTC.